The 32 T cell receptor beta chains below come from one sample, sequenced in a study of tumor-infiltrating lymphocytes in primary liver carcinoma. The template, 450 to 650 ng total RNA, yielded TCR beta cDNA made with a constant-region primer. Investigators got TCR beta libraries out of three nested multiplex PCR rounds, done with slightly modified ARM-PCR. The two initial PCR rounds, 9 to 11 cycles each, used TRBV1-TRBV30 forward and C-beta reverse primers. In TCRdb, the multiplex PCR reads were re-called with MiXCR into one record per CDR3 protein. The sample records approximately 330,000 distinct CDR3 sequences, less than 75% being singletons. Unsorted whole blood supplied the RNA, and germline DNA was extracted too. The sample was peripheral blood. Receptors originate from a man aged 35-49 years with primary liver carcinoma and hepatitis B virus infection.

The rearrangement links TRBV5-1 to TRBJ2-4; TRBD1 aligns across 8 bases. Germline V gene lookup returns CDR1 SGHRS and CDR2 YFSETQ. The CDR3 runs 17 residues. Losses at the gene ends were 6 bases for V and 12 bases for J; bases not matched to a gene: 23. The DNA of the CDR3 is TGCGCCAGCAACGTCCTCCTCCCGACAGGGGTCAAAAACGCTCAGTACTTC. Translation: CASNVLLPTGVKNAQYF.

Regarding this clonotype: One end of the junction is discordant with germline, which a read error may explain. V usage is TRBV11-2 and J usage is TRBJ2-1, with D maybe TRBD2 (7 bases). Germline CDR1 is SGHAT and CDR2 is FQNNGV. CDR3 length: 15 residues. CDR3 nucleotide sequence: TGTGCCATCAGCGGTGACAGGACTAGGAACATTGAGCAGTTCTTC. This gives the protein CAISGDRTRNIEQFF.

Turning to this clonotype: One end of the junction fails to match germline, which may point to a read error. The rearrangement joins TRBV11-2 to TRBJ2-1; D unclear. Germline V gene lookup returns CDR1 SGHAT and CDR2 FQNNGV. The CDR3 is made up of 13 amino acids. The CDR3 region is CVSSLGEHNEQFF. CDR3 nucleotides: TGTGTCAGCAGCTTAGGTGAGCACAATGAGCAGTTCTTC.

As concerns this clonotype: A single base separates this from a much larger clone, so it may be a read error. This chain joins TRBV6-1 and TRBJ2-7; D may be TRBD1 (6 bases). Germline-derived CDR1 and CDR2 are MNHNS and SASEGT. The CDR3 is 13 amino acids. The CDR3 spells CVSSKGQSYEQYF. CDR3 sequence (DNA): TGTGTCAGCAGTAAAGGACAGAGCTACGAGCAGTACTTC.

The CDR3 DNA follows: TGTGCCAGCAGCCAAGTCTGGGGGACTAGCGGGAACTATGAGCAGTTCTTC. This codes for CASSQVWGTSGNYEQFF. V usage is TRBV4-2 and J usage is TRBJ2-1; 13 nucleotides agree with TRBD2. The CDR3 length is 17 residues. Germline V gene sequence: CDR1 LGHNA, CDR2 YNFKEQ. The trim removed 1 base at V and 8 bases at J, leaving 8 bases unmatched.

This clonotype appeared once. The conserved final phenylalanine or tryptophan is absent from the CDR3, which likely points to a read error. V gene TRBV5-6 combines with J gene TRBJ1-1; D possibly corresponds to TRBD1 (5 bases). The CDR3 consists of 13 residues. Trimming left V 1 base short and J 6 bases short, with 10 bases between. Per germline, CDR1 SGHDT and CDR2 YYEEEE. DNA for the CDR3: TGTGCCAGCAGCTTGTTTGGGGGACCTGAAGCTTTCCTT. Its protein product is CASSLFGGPEAFL.

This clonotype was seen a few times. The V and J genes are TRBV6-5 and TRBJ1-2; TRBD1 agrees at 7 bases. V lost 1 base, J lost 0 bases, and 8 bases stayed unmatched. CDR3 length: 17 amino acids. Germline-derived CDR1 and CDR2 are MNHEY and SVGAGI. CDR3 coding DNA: TGTGCCAGCAGTTACTGGCAGGGGGTCGAATCTAACTATGGCTACACCTTC. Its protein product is CASSYWQGVESNYGYTF.

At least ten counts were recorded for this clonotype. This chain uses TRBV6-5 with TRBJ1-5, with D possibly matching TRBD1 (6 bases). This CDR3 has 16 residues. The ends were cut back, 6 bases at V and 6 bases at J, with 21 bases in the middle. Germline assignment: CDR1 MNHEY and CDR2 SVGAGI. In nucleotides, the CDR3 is TGTGCCAGCAGCCGCCGGGGGGCGAAGTCTGGTCAGCCCCAGCATTTT. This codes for CASSRRGAKSGQPQHF.

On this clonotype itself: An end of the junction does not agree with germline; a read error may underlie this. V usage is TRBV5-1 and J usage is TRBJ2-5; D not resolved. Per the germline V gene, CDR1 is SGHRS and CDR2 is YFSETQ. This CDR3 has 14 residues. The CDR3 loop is CASSLASGQDTQYF. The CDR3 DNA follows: TGCGCCAGCAGCTTGGCGTCGGGCCAAGATACCCAGTACTTC. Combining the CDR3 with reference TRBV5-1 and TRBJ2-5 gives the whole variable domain KAGVTQTPRYLIKTRGQQVTLSCSPISGHRSVSWYQQTPGQGLQFLFEYFSETQRNKGNFPGRFSGRQFSNSRSEMNVSTLELGDSALYLCASSLASGQDTQYFGPGTRLLVL.

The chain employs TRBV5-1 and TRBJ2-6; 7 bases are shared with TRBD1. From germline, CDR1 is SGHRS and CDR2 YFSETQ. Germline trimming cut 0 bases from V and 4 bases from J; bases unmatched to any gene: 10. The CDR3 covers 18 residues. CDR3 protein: CASSLVGTVSAGANVLTF. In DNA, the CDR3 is TGCGCCAGCAGCTTGGTTGGGACAGTATCGGCCGGGGCCAACGTCCTGACTTTC.

The CDR3 DNA sequence: TGTGCCAGCAGTTTCGGAGGTGCGCAGCCTGGAAACACCATATATTTT. It codes for CASSFGGAQPGNTIYF. The chain recombines TRBV6-6 with TRBJ1-3; D not resolved. The CDR3 sequence is 16 residues long. From germline, CDR1 is MNHNY and CDR2 SVGAGI (reference sequence). Trimming removed 4 bases from V and 2 bases from J, with 15 bases in between.

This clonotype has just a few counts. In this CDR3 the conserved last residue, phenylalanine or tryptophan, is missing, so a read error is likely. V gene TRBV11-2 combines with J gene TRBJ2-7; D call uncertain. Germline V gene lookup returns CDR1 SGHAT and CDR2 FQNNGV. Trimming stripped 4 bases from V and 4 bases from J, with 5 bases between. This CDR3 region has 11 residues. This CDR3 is CASSSFYEQYL. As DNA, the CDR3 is TGTGCCAGCAGCTCCTTTTACGAGCAGTACCTC.

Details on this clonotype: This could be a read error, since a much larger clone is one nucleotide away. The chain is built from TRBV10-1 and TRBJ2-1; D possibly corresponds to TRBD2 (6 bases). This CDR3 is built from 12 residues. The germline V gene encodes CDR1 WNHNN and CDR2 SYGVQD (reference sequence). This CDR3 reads CASGDSHNEQLF. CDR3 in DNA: TGCGCCAGCGGGGACTCCCACAATGAGCAGTTATTC.

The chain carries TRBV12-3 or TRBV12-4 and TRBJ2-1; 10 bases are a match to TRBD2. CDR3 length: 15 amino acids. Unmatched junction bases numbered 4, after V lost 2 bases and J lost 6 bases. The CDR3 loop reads CASSLLAGESNEQFF. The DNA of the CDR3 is TGTGCCAGCAGTTTACTAGCGGGAGAGTCCAATGAGCAGTTCTTC.

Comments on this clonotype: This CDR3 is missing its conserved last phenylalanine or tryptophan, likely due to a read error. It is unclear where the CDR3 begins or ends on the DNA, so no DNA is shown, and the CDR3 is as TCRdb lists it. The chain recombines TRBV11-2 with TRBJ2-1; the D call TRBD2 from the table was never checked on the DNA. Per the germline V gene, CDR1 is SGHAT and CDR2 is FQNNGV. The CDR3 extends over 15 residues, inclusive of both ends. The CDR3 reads CASSLSQGPYNEQFL.

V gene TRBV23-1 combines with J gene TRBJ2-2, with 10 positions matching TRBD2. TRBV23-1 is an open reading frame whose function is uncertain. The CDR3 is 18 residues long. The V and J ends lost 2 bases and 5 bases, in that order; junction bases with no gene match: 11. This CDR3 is CASSQRKGLAWRTGELFF. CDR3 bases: TGCGCCAGCAGTCAAAGGAAGGGACTAGCGTGGCGGACCGGGGAGCTGTTTTTT.

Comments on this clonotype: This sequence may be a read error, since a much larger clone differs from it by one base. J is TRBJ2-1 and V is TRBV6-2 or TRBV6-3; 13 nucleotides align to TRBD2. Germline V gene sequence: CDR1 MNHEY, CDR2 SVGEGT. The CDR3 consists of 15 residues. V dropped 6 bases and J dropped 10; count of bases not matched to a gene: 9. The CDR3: CASSGLAGVGREQFF. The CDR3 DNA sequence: TGTGCCAGCAGCGGACTAGCGGGAGTCGGACGGGAGCAGTTCTTC.

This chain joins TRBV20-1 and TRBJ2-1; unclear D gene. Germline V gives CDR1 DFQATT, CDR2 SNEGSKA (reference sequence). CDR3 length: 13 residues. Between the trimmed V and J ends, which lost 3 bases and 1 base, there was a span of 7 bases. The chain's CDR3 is CSASPASYNEQFF. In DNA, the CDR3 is TGCAGTGCTAGTCCAGCATCCTACAATGAGCAGTTCTTC.

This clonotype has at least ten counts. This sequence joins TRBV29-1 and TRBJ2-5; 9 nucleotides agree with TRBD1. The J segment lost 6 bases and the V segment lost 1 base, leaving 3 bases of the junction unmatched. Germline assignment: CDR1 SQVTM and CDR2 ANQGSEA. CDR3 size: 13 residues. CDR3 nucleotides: TGCAGCGTTGAAGTAACAGGGGGCCAGACCCAGTACTTC. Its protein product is CSVEVTGGQTQYF.

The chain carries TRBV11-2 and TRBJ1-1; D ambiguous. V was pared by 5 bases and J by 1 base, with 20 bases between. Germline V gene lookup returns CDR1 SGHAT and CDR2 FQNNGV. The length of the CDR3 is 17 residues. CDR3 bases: TGTGCCAGCAGCCCCACTTCGTGGCACCAAAAGAACACTGAAGCTTTCTTT. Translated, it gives CASSPTSWHQKNTEAFF.

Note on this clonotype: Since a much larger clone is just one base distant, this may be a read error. CDR3 coding DNA: TGCAGCTCGGTTGGTTCCCACAATGGCGAGCAGTTCTTC. It encodes CSSVGSHNGEQFF. The chain uses TRBV29-1 and TRBJ2-1; D unclear. V lost 8 bases, J lost 10 bases, and 21 bases lay in between. Germline values: CDR1 SQVTM, CDR2 ANQGSEA. The CDR3 contains 13 residues.

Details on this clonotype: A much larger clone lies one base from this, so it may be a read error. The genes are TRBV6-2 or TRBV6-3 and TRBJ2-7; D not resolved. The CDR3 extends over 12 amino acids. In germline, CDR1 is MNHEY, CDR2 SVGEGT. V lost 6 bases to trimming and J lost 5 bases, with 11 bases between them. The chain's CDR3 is CASSYLRNEQYF. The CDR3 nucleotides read TGTGCCAGCAGCTACCTTAGAAACGAGCAGTACTTC.

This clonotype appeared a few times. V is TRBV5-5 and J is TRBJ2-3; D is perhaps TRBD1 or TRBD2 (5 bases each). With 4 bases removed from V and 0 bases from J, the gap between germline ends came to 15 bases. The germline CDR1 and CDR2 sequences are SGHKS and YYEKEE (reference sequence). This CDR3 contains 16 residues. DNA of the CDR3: TGTGCCAGCAGCCGCAACTCGGGACGGAGCACAGATACGCAGTATTTT. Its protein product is CASSRNSGRSTDTQYF.

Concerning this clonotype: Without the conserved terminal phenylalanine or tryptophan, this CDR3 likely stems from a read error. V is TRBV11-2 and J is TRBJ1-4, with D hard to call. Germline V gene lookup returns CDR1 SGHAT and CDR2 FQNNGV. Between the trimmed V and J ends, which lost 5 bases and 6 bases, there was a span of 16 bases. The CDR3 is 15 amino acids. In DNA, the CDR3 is TGTGCCAGCAGCCAGTGGGGAGGCGATGATGAAAAACTGTTTTTA. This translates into CASSQWGGDDEKLFL.

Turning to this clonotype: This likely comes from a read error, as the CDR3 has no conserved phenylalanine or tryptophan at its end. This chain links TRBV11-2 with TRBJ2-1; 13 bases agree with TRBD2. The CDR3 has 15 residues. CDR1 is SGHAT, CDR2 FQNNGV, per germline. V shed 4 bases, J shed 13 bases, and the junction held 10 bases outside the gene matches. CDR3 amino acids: CASSSGLAGSLDQFL. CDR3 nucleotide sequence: TGTGCCAGCAGCTCGGGACTAGCGGGATCCCTTGACCAGTTCCTC.

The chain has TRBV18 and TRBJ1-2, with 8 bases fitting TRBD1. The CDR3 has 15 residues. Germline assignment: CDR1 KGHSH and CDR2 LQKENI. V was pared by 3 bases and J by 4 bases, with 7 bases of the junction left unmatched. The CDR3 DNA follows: TGTGCCAGCTCACCCGAGACAGGGGCCCTCTATGGCTACACCTTC. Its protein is CASSPETGALYGYTF.

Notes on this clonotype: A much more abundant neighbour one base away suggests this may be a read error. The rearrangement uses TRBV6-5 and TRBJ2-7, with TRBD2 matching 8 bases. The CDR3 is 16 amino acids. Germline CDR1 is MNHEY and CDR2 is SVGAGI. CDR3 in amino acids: CASSLRRTSGPYKQYF. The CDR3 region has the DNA TGTGCCAGCAGTTTGAGACGTACTAGCGGCCCCTACAAGCAGTACTTC.

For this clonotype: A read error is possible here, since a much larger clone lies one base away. The chain's CDR3 is CASAPAVERDTQYF. DNA for the CDR3: TGCGCCAGCGCCCCAGCGGTGGAAAGGGATACGCAGTATTTT. The chain uses TRBV10-1 and TRBJ2-3; D may be TRBD2 (5 bases). The germline V and J ends were trimmed by 8 bases and 6 bases, with 18 bases remaining between them. The CDR3 length is 14 residues. The germline V gene encodes CDR1 WNHNN and CDR2 SYGVQD (reference sequence).

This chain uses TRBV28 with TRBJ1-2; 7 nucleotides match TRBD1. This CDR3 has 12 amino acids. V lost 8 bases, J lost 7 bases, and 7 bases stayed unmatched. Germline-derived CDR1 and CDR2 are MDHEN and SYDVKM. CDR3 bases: TGTGCCAGCTCCTCCGGGACAGTTGGCTACACCTTC. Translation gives CASSSGTVGYTF.

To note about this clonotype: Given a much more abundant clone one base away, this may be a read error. The CDR3 protein is CASSRADIGSYNEQFF. CDR3 in DNA: TGCGCCAGCAGCCGCGCGGACATCGGGAGCTACAATGAGCAGTTCTTC. The genes are TRBV4-1 and TRBJ2-1, with a possible D match to TRBD2 (6 bases). There are 16 residues in the CDR3. The V gene's germline CDR1 is MGHRA and CDR2 YSYEKL. Trimming took off 4 bases at V and 3 bases at J, with 16 bases between the two ends.

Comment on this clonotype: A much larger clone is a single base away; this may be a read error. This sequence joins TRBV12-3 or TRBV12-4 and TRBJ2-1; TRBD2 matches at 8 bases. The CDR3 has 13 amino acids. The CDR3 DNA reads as TGTGCCGGCAGCCTTAGCGGGAACAATGAGCAGTTCTTC. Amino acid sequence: CAGSLSGNNEQFF.

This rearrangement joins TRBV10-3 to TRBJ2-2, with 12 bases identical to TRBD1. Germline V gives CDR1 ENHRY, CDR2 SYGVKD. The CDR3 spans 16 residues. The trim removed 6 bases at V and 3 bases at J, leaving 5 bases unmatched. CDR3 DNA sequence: TGTGCCATCAGGAGGGGACAGGGGGCTGACACCGGGGAGCTGTTTTTT. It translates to CAIRRGQGADTGELFF.